This entry is about one T cell receptor (beta chain). What it binds is unknown. Using its own MiXCR run on the RT-PCR reads, TCRdb lists one record per CDR3 protein. The sample lists fewer than 600,000 distinct CDR3 sequences; under 8.5% were seen once. These data belong to a study of response to subunit inactivated influenza vaccine. Study-level results: New T cells are recruited in small numbers by each seasonal influenza vaccination, according to the authors' suggestion.

The germline gives CDR1 MDHEN, CDR2 SYDVKM. The CDR3 length is 16 residues. J gave up 8 bases and V 5 bases, and 10 bases lay outside the gene matches. This receptor was identified in a man between 50 and 75 years old who received an inactivated influenza vaccine. The chain uses TRBV28 and TRBJ2-1; 12 bases are shared with TRBD2. The material was PBMCs from blood, obtained less than 30 months after vaccination. The CDR3 sequence: CASSTRASGGAHEQFF. CDR3 DNA sequence: TGTGCCAGCAGTACCCGAGCTAGCGGGGGGGCCCATGAGCAGTTCTTC.